What follows are 17 T cell receptor beta chains derived from one specimen sequenced in a study of cytomegalovirus exposure and HLA in healthy donors. Both 60 Vbeta primers and 13 Jbeta primers went into the PCR. Clones were sequenced by immunoSEQ multiplex PCR, and TCRdb holds only the in-frame ones, with some missing. This sample's table has about 40,000 clones. Sequencing was performed on PBMCs. The receptors stem from a woman aged 25-40 years in good health and CMV-seronegative.

This rearrangement joins TRBV14 to TRBJ2-7; 11 bases agree with TRBD2. The CDR3 loop spans 13 amino acids. Germline CDR1 is SGHDN and CDR2 is FVKESK. The ends lost 5 bases at V and 7 bases at J; junction bases unmatched: 4. The chain's CDR3 is CASSLAGGSEQYF. CDR3 nucleotides: TGTGCCAGCAGCTTAGCGGGAGGGAGTGAGCAGTACTTC. The full variable domain, completed using reference TRBV14 and TRBJ2-7, is EAGVTQFPSHSVIEKGQTVTLRCDPISGHDNLYWYRRVMGKEIKFLLHFVKESKQDESGMPNNRFLAERTGGTYSTLKVQPAELEDSGVYFCASSLAGGSEQYFGPGTRLTVT.

The chain links TRBV4-1 to TRBJ2-2; D possibly corresponds to TRBD2 (6 bases). This CDR3 spans 18 amino acids. CDR1 is MGHRA, CDR2 YSYEKL, per germline. V shed 2 bases and J shed 2 bases, with 18 bases lying between them. The CDR3 coding sequence is TGCGCCAGCAGCCAAAGGAACGGACTAACAGCAAACACCGGGGAGCTGTTTTTT. Its protein is CASSQRNGLTANTGELFF.

V is TRBV19 and J is TRBJ2-3; TRBD2 agrees at 15 bases. Unmatched junction bases numbered 1, after V lost 3 bases and J lost 6 bases. The CDR3 length is 15 residues. The germline V gene has CDR1 LNHDA and CDR2 SQIVND (reference sequence). The CDR3 sequence is CASSIGTSGRDTQYF. In nucleotides, the CDR3 is TGTGCCAGTAGTATCGGGACTAGCGGGAGGGATACGCAGTATTTT.

The V gene is TRBV4-1, the J gene TRBJ2-7; 10 bases are a match to TRBD2. CDR1 is MGHRA and CDR2 is YSYEKL in the germline V gene. The CDR3 sequence is 22 residues long. Germline trimming cut 1 base from V and 1 base from J; bases unmatched to any gene: 22. The CDR3 spells CASSQGGLEASGRKTLSYEQYF. Written as DNA, the CDR3 is TGCGCCAGCAGCCAAGGAGGCCTGGAGGCTAGCGGGAGAAAAACTTTGTCCTACGAGCAGTACTTC.

The rearrangement links TRBV4-1 to TRBJ1-1; D is unresolved. Per the germline V gene, CDR1 is MGHRA and CDR2 is YSYEKL. With 4 bases removed from V and 1 base from J, the gap between germline ends came to 22 bases. This CDR3 spans 18 amino acids. The CDR3 loop is CASSPTNTQQVKNTEAFF. CDR3 DNA sequence: TGCGCCAGCAGCCCTACGAATACCCAGCAGGTGAAGAACACTGAAGCTTTCTTT.

The V and J genes are TRBV6-5 and TRBJ2-5; possibly TRBD1 for D (5 bases). The CDR3 consists of 15 residues. CDR1 is MNHEY, CDR2 SVGAGI, per germline. Trimming took off 6 bases at V and 3 bases at J, with 17 bases between the two ends. CDR3 DNA sequence: TGTGCCAGCAGACCTAACAAGGGGAAAAAAGAGACCCAGTACTTC. It is translated as CASRPNKGKKETQYF.

This chain connects TRBV28 to TRBJ2-5, with D perhaps matching TRBD1 (6 bases). CDR1 MDHEN and CDR2 SYDVKM come from the germline V gene. The ends were cut back, 6 bases at V and 4 bases at J, with 21 bases in the middle. This CDR3 is 16 amino acids long. CDR3 in DNA: TGTGCCAGCAGCCCCCAACGGGACAATTTCCCAGAGACCCAGTACTTC. It is translated as CASSPQRDNFPETQYF.

J is TRBJ2-1 and V is TRBV27; the match to TRBD2 covers 13 bases. Germline CDR1 MNHEY, CDR2 SMNVEV (reference sequence). V was pared by 6 bases and J by 7 bases, with 6 bases of the junction left unmatched. This CDR3 spans 15 amino acids. The CDR3 DNA reads TGTGCCAGCAGCTCGGGACTAGCGGGATCGAATGAGCAGTTCTTC. The encoded protein is CASSSGLAGSNEQFF.

The rearrangement uses TRBV13 and TRBJ2-1, with 9 bases fitting TRBD2. V trimming: 2 bases; J trimming: 11 bases; junction bases outside the gene matches: 16. CDR1 is PRHDT, CDR2 FYEKMQ, per germline (reference sequence). CDR3 length equals 17 residues. The CDR3 DNA follows: TGTGCCAGCAGCTTACAAAAGCGCGGGAGGGCCCTCCCCCAGCAGTTCTTC. Protein sequence: CASSLQKRGRALPQQFF. The whole variable domain, filled in from reference TRBV13 and TRBJ2-1, reads AAGVIQSPRHLIKEKRETATLKCYPIPRHDTVYWYQQGPGQDPQFLISFYEKMQSDKGSIPDRFSAQQFSDYHSELNMSSLELGDSALYFCASSLQKRGRALPQQFFGPGTRLTVL.

This chain joins TRBV19 and TRBJ2-2, with 8 bases aligning to TRBD1. The CDR3 is 15 amino acids. Germline V gene data show CDR1 as LNHDA and CDR2 as SQIVND (reference sequence). With V trimmed by 8 bases and J by 3 bases, 8 bases remained unmatched. The CDR3 nucleotides are TGTGCCAGTCGCCTCGACAGGGGCGACACCGGGGAGCTGTTTTTT. It translates to CASRLDRGDTGELFF.

The chain recombines TRBV7-8 with TRBJ2-1, with D possibly matching TRBD2 (6 bases). V dropped 4 bases and J dropped 1 base, with 14 bases sitting between them. The CDR3 has 16 amino acids. In germline, CDR1 is SGHVS, CDR2 FQNEAQ. Written as DNA, the CDR3 is TGTGCCAGCAGCTCGGGAGCGAGTGGGTCCTACAATGAGCAGTTCTTC. Translating it yields CASSSGASGSYNEQFF.

Of note for this clone: A junction boundary mismatches the germline segment, possibly from a read error. The V call is TRBV5-1, the J call TRBJ1-1, with D unresolved. The CDR3 is made up of 11 amino acids. CDR1 is SGHRS, CDR2 YFSETQ, per germline. This CDR3 is CARSLASEAFF. CDR3 in DNA: TGCGCCAGAAGCTTGGCCTCTGAAGCTTTCTTT.

V usage is TRBV5-6 and J usage is TRBJ1-1; 11 positions agree with TRBD1. The V segment lost 5 bases and the J segment 3 bases; nucleotides outside the gene matches: 6. Germline V gene lookup returns CDR1 SGHDT and CDR2 YYEEEE. The CDR3 runs to 15 residues. CDR3: CASSWGQGVDTEAFF. The CDR3 DNA reads TGTGCCAGCAGTTGGGGACAGGGGGTTGACACTGAAGCTTTCTTT. The variable domain in full, completed from reference TRBV5-6 and TRBJ1-1, reads DAGVTQSPTHLIKTRGQQVTLRCSPKSGHDTVSWYQQALGQGPQFIFQYYEEEERQRGNFPDRFSGHQFPNYSSELNVNALLLGDSALYLCASSWGQGVDTEAFFGQGTRLTVV.

V usage is TRBV19 and J usage is TRBJ2-5, with 14 bases matching TRBD2. V shed 6 bases, J shed 5 bases, and the junction held 8 bases outside the gene matches. This CDR3 has 16 amino acids. Germline assignment: CDR1 LNHDA and CDR2 SQIVND (reference sequence). The CDR3 is CASRAGTSGRRETQYF. For the CDR3, the DNA is TGTGCCAGTAGAGCCGGGACTAGCGGGAGAAGGGAGACCCAGTACTTC. Looking up the rest from reference TRBV19 and TRBJ2-5 gives the full variable domain: DGGITQSPKYLFRKEGQNVTLSCEQNLNHDAMYWYRQDPGQGLRLIYYSQIVNDFQKGDIAEGYSVSREKKESFPLTVTSAQKNPTAFYLCASRAGTSGRRETQYFGPGTRLLVL.

This rearrangement joins TRBV28 to TRBJ1-1, with TRBD1 matching 11 bases. The CDR3 length is 14 residues. V was pared by 4 bases and J by 8 bases, with 6 bases of the junction left unmatched. Per germline, CDR1 MDHEN and CDR2 SYDVKM. In DNA, the CDR3 is TGTGCCAGCAGTTACGGACAGGGGGCAGGGGAAGCTTTCTTT. It specifies CASSYGQGAGEAFF.

The chain couples TRBV5-1 to TRBJ1-2, with 8 positions matching TRBD1. Trimming took 0 bases from V and 7 from J; bases not matched to a gene: 5. The CDR3 has 14 amino acids. Germline V gene sequence: CDR1 SGHRS, CDR2 YFSETQ. This CDR3 reads CASSLDQGQAGYTF. As DNA, the CDR3 is TGCGCCAGCAGCTTGGATCAGGGACAGGCTGGCTACACCTTC.

The rearrangement links TRBV7-9 to TRBJ1-1; a weak D match, TRBD1 (6 bases). Germline V CDR1 and CDR2: SEHNR, FQNEAQ (reference sequence). This CDR3 is 15 amino acids long. V gave up 4 bases and J gave up 0 bases, with 12 bases separating them. The CDR3 is CASSSTDSLNTEAFF. The CDR3 nucleotides read TGTGCCAGCAGCTCAACGGACAGCTTGAACACTGAAGCTTTCTTT.